A selection of T cell receptor beta chains follows, all from one sample in a study of post-analysis software for immune sequencing data. TCRdb independently ran MiXCR on the PCR reads; one entry per CDR3 protein. This sample yields over 250,000 distinct CDR3 sequences, of which less than 40% are seen a single time; 4% to 6% belongs to the top ten. The sequencing input was blood. Receptor source: a girl aged 10 to 17 with multiple sclerosis. The CDR3 runs from the conserved cysteine through the conserved F or W. A D gene is named only where the DNA matches it firmly. Clone size is stated in some rows and not others, as once, few, many or a class when expanded.

>TRBJ1-1|many|TRBV5-1|-
TGCGCCAGCAGTTTCCCAGGGGTGAGGGCTGAAGCTTTCTTT
CASSFPGVRAEAFF
>TRBJ2-1|many|TRBV10-3|TRBD2
TGTGCCATCAGTGACCGACTAGCGGGATATTCCTACAATGAGCAGTTCTTC
CAISDRLAGYSYNEQFF
>TRBJ1-5|many|TRBV19|-
TGTGCCAGTAACCCGGGGGGATCCAATCAGCCCCAGCATTTT
CASNPGGSNQPQHF
>TRBJ1-2|-|TRBV5-1|-
TGCGCCAGCAGCCCGAATGGGGACTGGGGCTACACCTTC
CASSPNGDWGYTF
>TRBJ2-1|-|TRBV29-1|-
TGCAGCGTTCTACTAGACAATGAGCAGTTCTTC
CSVLLDNEQFF
>TRBJ2-1|many|TRBV14|-
TGTGCCAGCAGCACGAGAGGGGGCAATGAGCAGTTCTTC
CASSTRGGNEQFF
>TRBJ1-2|-|TRBV20-1|-
TGCAGTGCTAGTCAGGCCCCACTGAATTATGGCTACACCTTC
CSASQAPLNYGYTF
>TRBJ2-2|-|TRBV4-1|TRBD1
TGCGCCAGCAGCCGAGGACAGGGGATTTTTCTCACCGGGGAGCTGTTTTTT
CASSRGQGIFLTGELFF
>TRBJ2-3|many|TRBV28|TRBD2
TGTGCCAGCAGTTTGCTAGCGGGGGACTCTAGCACAGATACGCAGTATTTT
CASSLLAGDSSTDTQYF
>TRBJ2-5|many|TRBV5-1|-
TGCGCCAGCAGCGGCCAGGGAGGGGGAGAGACCCAGTACTTC
CASSGQGGGETQYF
>TRBJ2-1|many|TRBV11-2|TRBD2
TGTGCCAGCAGCTTAGGGAGGACTAGCGGGAGTCGGTTGGGATACAATGAGCAGTTCTTC
CASSLGRTSGSRLGYNEQFF
>TRBJ2-1|-|TRBV5-1|-
TGCGCCAGCAGCCCGCCGAGCAGGGGCACCTACAATGAGCAGTTCTTC
CASSPPSRGTYNEQFF
>TRBJ2-1|many|TRBV10-3|TRBD2
TGTGCCATCAGAGTTAGCGGGACGGCCTACAATGAGCAGTTCTTC
CAIRVSGTAYNEQFF
>TRBJ2-5|many|TRBV7-2|-
TGTGCCAGCAGCCTAAGCGCCTCACCTGGACAAGAGACCCAGTACTTC
CASSLSASPGQETQYF
>TRBJ2-5|many|TRBV29-1|TRBD1
TGCAGCGTTTGGTCGGGACAGGGGGTAGAGACCCAGTACTTC
CSVWSGQGVETQYF
>TRBJ1-2|-|TRBV7-2|TRBD1
TGTGCCAGCAGCTTAACAGGGGTTCGCTATGGCTACACCTTC
CASSLTGVRYGYTF
>TRBJ2-7|-|TRBV18|TRBD2
TGTGCCAGCTCACCGGGACTAGCAGGCTACGAGCAGTACTTC
CASSPGLAGYEQYF
>TRBJ1-2|many|TRBV12-3/TRBV12-4|-
TGTGCCAGCACCACGACAGGACGACCGAACTATGGCTACACCTTC
CASTTTGRPNYGYTF
>TRBJ1-1|-|TRBV6-1|-
TGTGCCAGCAGTGGAGGATCGGCCCTTATGTGGGCTTTCTTT
CASSGGSALMWAFF
>TRBJ2-5|few|TRBV18|-
TGTGCCAGCTCACCCCCCGCGGGGACAGCCAAAGAGACCCAGTACTTC
CASSPPAGTAKETQYF
>TRBJ1-2|-|TRBV6-5|-
TGCGCCAGCAGCACAGGGAACTATGGCTACACCTTC
CASSTGNYGYTF
>TRBJ2-6|many|TRBV20-1|-
TGCAGTGCTATTGGACAGTTCCTCTCTGGGGCCAACGTCCTGACTTTC
CSAIGQFLSGANVLTF
>TRBJ1-1|many|TRBV4-1|-
TGCGCCAGCAGCCGCCTCGGACAGAAGAACACTGAAGCTTTCTTT
CASSRLGQKNTEAFF
>TRBJ2-3|-|TRBV20-1|-
TGCAGTGCTAGGCCGGAGGAAGGCACAGATACGCAGTATTTT
CSARPEEGTDTQYF
>TRBJ2-1|many|TRBV18|TRBD2
TGTGCCAGCTCACCAGGGAGCGGGAGGGCTACTGAGCAGTTCTTC
CASSPGSGRATEQFF
>TRBJ1-2|many|TRBV10-3|-
TGTGCCATCAGTGAATCCCTCGCAGCGCGAAACTATGGCTACACCTTC
CAISESLAARNYGYTF
>TRBJ2-5|-|TRBV6-1|TRBD2
TGTGCCAGCAGTGAACCTGGGGGACTAGTCGAGACCCAGTACTTC
CASSEPGGLVETQYF
>TRBJ2-7|-|TRBV21-1|-
TGTGCCAGCAGCAAAGCAGCGGGAGTGTCCTACGGGCAGTACTTC
CASSKAAGVSYGQYF
>TRBJ2-5|-|TRBV7-8|-
TGTGCCAGCAGCTTAAGTTGGGGTGCGGAGACCCAGTACTTC
CASSLSWGAETQYF
>TRBJ2-1|-|TRBV7-6|-
TGTGCCAGCAGCTCTGGACAGTTATACAATGAGCAGTTCTTC
CASSSGQLYNEQFF
>TRBJ2-3|many|TRBV9|-
TGTGCCAGCAGCGTAGCGATACATGCAGATACGCAGTATTTT
CASSVAIHADTQYF
>TRBJ1-1|many|TRBV29-1|-
TGCAGCGGTAGTGGGCGAATGAACACTGAAGCTTTCTTT
CSGSGRMNTEAFF
>TRBJ2-7|-|TRBV4-3|-
TGCGCCAGCAGCCAAGCCCTCCAATGGGAGCAGTACTTC
CASSQALQWEQYF